Below are 23 T cell receptor beta chains sequenced from a single sample in a study of control samples from healthy donors and cancer patients. TCRdb's copy holds only in-frame clones and misses some; the assay was immunoSEQ multiplex PCR. The repertoire has approximately 12,000 clones, roughly 95% of them found once; the top ten carry over 25%. The sample taken for sequencing was PBMCs. These receptors were collected from a man in his 70s with head and neck cancer.

The chain is built from TRBV7-6 and TRBJ1-2, with D uncertain. CDR1 is SGHVS and CDR2 is FNYEAQ in the germline V gene. The ends were cut back, 2 bases at V and 8 bases at J, with 21 bases in the middle. The CDR3 length is 16 residues. In DNA form, the CDR3 reads TGTGCCAGCAGCTTAAGGGCTGGAGGCTCCGACCGCGGCTACACCTTC. Translating it yields CASSLRAGGSDRGYTF.

The rearrangement uses TRBV27 and TRBJ2-5, with 9 bases lining up with TRBD2. From germline, CDR1 is MNHEY and CDR2 SMNVEV (reference sequence). This CDR3 has 15 amino acids. The junction had 2 bases not matched to a gene; V was cut back by 3 bases and J by 0 bases. CDR3 loop: CASSLSGRYQETQYF. The CDR3 nucleotides are TGTGCCAGCAGTTTGAGCGGGAGGTACCAAGAGACCCAGTACTTC.

The chain is built from TRBV5-4 and TRBJ1-1; a weak D match, TRBD1 (5 bases). This CDR3 has 13 residues. V was pared by 4 bases and J by 7 bases, with 14 bases between. CDR1 and CDR2 from the germline V gene are SGHNT and YYREEE (reference sequence). CDR3 region: CASSPPGTREAFF. CDR3 DNA: TGTGCCAGCAGCCCCCCCGGGACCCGTGAAGCTTTCTTT.

The CDR3 sequence is CASRLRQGDQPQHF. The CDR3 DNA reads as TGTGCCAGCAGGCTCCGACAGGGCGATCAGCCCCAGCATTTT. This chain connects TRBV6-6 to TRBJ1-5; 7 bases align to TRBD1. In germline, CDR1 is MNHNY, CDR2 SVGAGI (reference sequence). With V trimmed by 6 bases and J by 5 bases, 7 bases remained unmatched. The CDR3 length is 14 residues.

V is TRBV5-3 and J is TRBJ2-3; 7 bases are a match to TRBD1. TRBV5-3 is marked as an open reading frame, function uncertain. The trim removed 1 base at V and 4 bases at J, leaving 0 bases unmatched. The CDR3 is 13 amino acids. The CDR3 region is CARSLTGADTQYF. As DNA, the CDR3 is TGTGCCAGAAGCTTGACAGGGGCAGATACGCAGTATTTT.

The chain joins TRBV12-3 or TRBV12-4 to TRBJ2-3; D is undetermined. V lost 6 bases and J 9 bases, leaving 13 bases between the germline ends. This CDR3 comprises 12 residues. The CDR3 DNA reads as TGTGCCAGCAGCCAGCTCGCGGACACGCAGTATTTT. It yields the protein CASSQLADTQYF.

The chain carries TRBV6-1 and TRBJ2-7; 10 bases are shared with TRBD1. With 2 bases clipped from V and 4 bases from J, the junction kept 5 bases outside the gene matches. The CDR3 spans 15 residues. Germline assignment: CDR1 MNHNS and CDR2 SASEGT. The CDR3 sequence: CASSEHGDRGYEQYF. Here the CDR3 DNA reads TGTGCCAGCAGTGAACACGGGGACAGGGGTTACGAGCAGTACTTC.

This clone has only one observation. The chain combines TRBV15 with TRBJ2-5; 7 bases match TRBD1. CDR3 length: 15 amino acids. Looked up from germline, CDR1 is LNHNV and CDR2 is YYDKDF (reference sequence). V lost 2 bases and J lost 1; bases outside the gene matches: 4. The CDR3 DNA follows: TGTGCCACCAGCAGACCCGACAGGGTCCAAGAGACCCAGTACTTC. It translates to CATSRPDRVQETQYF.

This rearrangement joins TRBV6-6 to TRBJ1-2; D might be TRBD1 (5 bases). The CDR3 is made up of 13 amino acids. The V end lost 2 bases, the J end lost 8 bases, and 12 bases lay between the germline ends. The germline V gene has CDR1 MNHNY and CDR2 SVGAGI (reference sequence). CDR3 sequence reads: CASSYQGMDGYTF. DNA of the CDR3: TGTGCCAGCAGTTACCAGGGTATGGACGGCTACACCTTC.

The CDR3 bases are TGTGCCAGCAGTGGGTTCAATGAGCAGTTCTTC. Translating it yields CASSGFNEQFF. The chain links TRBV2 to TRBJ2-1; D ambiguous. The CDR3 is 11 amino acids. Germline-derived CDR1 and CDR2 are SNHLY and FYNNEI. The V gene lost 4 bases and the J gene lost 6 bases, with 4 bases spanning the gap.

This sequence joins TRBV7-8 and TRBJ1-1, with 7 bases identical to TRBD1. The CDR3 spans 14 residues. The trim removed 4 bases at V and 11 bases at J, leaving 13 bases unmatched. Germline V lookup: CDR1 SGHVS, CDR2 FQNEAQ. DNA of the CDR3: TGTGCCAGCAGCTCCGACAGGGACCAGGGACGGGCTTTCTTT. As protein: CASSSDRDQGRAFF. The full variable domain, with the rest looked up from reference TRBV7-8 and TRBJ1-1, is GAGVSQSPRYKVAKRGQDVALRCDPISGHVSLFWYQQALGQGPEFLTYFQNEAQLDKSGLPSDRFFAERPEGSVSTLKIQRTQQEDSAVYLCASSSDRDQGRAFFGQGTRLTVV.

The chain links TRBV2 to TRBJ2-5; 8 bases are shared with TRBD1. Germline CDR1 is SNHLY and CDR2 is FYNNEI. V was pared by 11 bases and J by 5 bases, with 16 bases of the junction left unmatched. The CDR3 has 15 amino acids. The CDR3, as DNA: TGTGCCTCAGCATGGGACAGGTCGGGGGAGGAGACCCAGTACTTC. Translating it yields CASAWDRSGEETQYF.

CDR3 region: CASSLQGNTGELFF. The CDR3 bases are TGTGCCAGCAGCCTTCAGGGGAACACCGGGGAGCTGTTTTTT. This sequence joins TRBV3-1 (or the pseudogene TRBV3-2) and TRBJ2-2, with D possibly TRBD1 on 5 matching bases. There are 14 residues in the CDR3. Germline assignment: CDR1 LGHDT and CDR2 YNNKEL (reference sequence). V was cut by 4 bases and J by 1 base, with 7 bases left in between.

The rearrangement uses TRBV11-3 and TRBJ1-1; TRBD1 is a possible D gene (6 bases). Germline values: CDR1 SGHNT, CDR2 YENEEA. This CDR3 comprises 14 residues. V lost 5 bases, J lost 0 bases, and 10 bases lay in between. This CDR3 reads CASSRTVLNTEAFF. The CDR3 DNA is TGTGCCAGCAGCCGGACAGTCCTGAACACTGAAGCTTTCTTT.

This chain joins TRBV10-3 and TRBJ1-2, with no clear D. Trimming took 2 bases from V and 8 from J, leaving 6 bases between them. Looked up from germline, CDR1 is ENHRY and CDR2 is SYGVKD. There are 11 residues in the CDR3. The CDR3 DNA is TGTGCCATCAGTGAGGAGGGAGGCTACACCTTC. Translation: CAISEEGGYTF.

The rearrangement joins TRBV5-1 to TRBJ1-4, with D perhaps matching TRBD1 (6 bases). V dropped 4 bases and J dropped 4 bases, with 11 bases sitting between them. The CDR3 contains 14 residues. Germline V gene sequence: CDR1 SGHRS, CDR2 YFSETQ. The CDR3 spells CASSTGFGNEKLFF. Written as DNA, the CDR3 is TGCGCCAGCAGCACAGGGTTCGGTAATGAAAAACTGTTTTTT.

This sequence joins TRBV7-6 and TRBJ2-7; a possible D gene is TRBD1 (5 bases). This CDR3 is built from 14 residues. CDR1 is SGHVS and CDR2 is FNYEAQ in the germline V gene. V shed 2 bases and J shed 3 bases, with 11 bases lying between them. The CDR3 reads CASSLSPGYYEQYF. CDR3 DNA: TGTGCCAGCAGCTTATCTCCAGGGTACTACGAGCAGTACTTC.

The V call is TRBV7-2, the J call TRBJ2-7; D unclear. Germline lookup yields CDR1 SGHTA and CDR2 FQGNSA. V dropped 0 bases and J dropped 7 bases, with 7 bases sitting between them. The CDR3 covers 12 residues. CDR3 amino acids: CASSLAFGEQYF. CDR3 nucleotide sequence: TGTGCCAGCAGCTTAGCGTTTGGGGAGCAGTACTTC.

The chain employs TRBV5-6 and TRBJ2-3; the D is unclear. Germline CDR1 reads SGHDT; CDR2 reads YYEEEE. The CDR3 is made up of 14 amino acids. V shed 0 bases and J shed 5 bases, with 10 bases lying between them. The CDR3 loop reads CASSLVGSRDTQYF. The CDR3, as DNA: TGTGCCAGCAGCTTGGTAGGCTCTAGAGATACGCAGTATTTT.

This clone was observed a few times. The chain is built from TRBV2 and TRBJ1-5; D gene unclear. Germline V lookup: CDR1 SNHLY, CDR2 FYNNEI. This CDR3 is built from 15 residues. V was trimmed by 4 bases and J by 0 bases, leaving 10 bases between them. The CDR3 here is CASSGQLYSNQPQHF. The CDR3 coding sequence is TGTGCCAGCAGTGGCCAGTTATATAGCAATCAGCCCCAGCATTTT.

The chain employs TRBV6-1 and TRBJ1-2; D gene uncertain. The ends were cut back, 1 base at V and 0 bases at J, with 15 bases in the middle. Per germline, CDR1 MNHNS and CDR2 SASEGT. This CDR3 has 17 residues. The CDR3 protein is CASSEGGIRTANYGYTF. CDR3 nucleotide sequence: TGTGCCAGCAGTGAAGGTGGCATCAGGACCGCTAACTATGGCTACACCTTC.

This clone was seen a few times. The chain couples TRBV5-5 to TRBJ2-7; D tentatively fits TRBD1 or TRBD2 (6 bases each). Trimming pared 6 bases from V and 6 bases from J, leaving 16 bases between. This CDR3 is built from 13 residues. Germline lookup yields CDR1 SGHKS and CDR2 YYEKEE (reference sequence). The CDR3 DNA follows: TGTGCCAGCACCCCCTACGAGGGGGGCGAGCAGTACTTC. It yields the protein CASTPYEGGEQYF.

This rearrangement joins TRBV19 to TRBJ2-1; 8 bases agree with TRBD2. V trimming: 3 bases; J trimming: 5 bases; junction bases outside the gene matches: 9. CDR1 LNHDA and CDR2 SQIVND come from the germline V gene (reference sequence). This CDR3 has 16 amino acids. CDR3 protein: CASSIPGLAPNNEQFF. The CDR3 DNA follows: TGTGCCAGTAGTATCCCCGGACTAGCCCCTAACAATGAGCAGTTCTTC. Full variable domain (remainder filled in from reference TRBV19 and TRBJ2-1): DGGITQSPKYLFRKEGQNVTLSCEQNLNHDAMYWYRQDPGQGLRLIYYSQIVNDFQKGDIAEGYSVSREKKESFPLTVTSAQKNPTAFYLCASSIPGLAPNNEQFFGPGTRLTVL.